One sample yielded the 30 T cell receptor beta chains listed below, sequenced in a study of shared clonotypes between healthy human individuals. This table comes from immunoSEQ multiplex PCR, and its TCRdb copy is limited to in-frame clones, with some not included. The table lists more than 150,000 clones, approximately 92% of them singletons, with around 0.072% in the top ten. The sequenced sample was naive CD4+ T cells sorted from blood. The subset here: CD45RA+ positively selected. The source of these receptors is a woman between 25 and 40 years old in good health.

This sequence joins TRBV28 and TRBJ2-7, with D unresolved. From germline, CDR1 is MDHEN and CDR2 SYDVKM. The length of the CDR3 is 15 residues. Trimming shortened V by 1 base and J by 0 bases, and 10 bases separated the two germline ends. As DNA, the CDR3 is TGTGCCAGCAGTTTATTTACAGCAAACTCCTACGAGCAGTACTTC. Protein product: CASSLFTANSYEQYF.

The chain carries TRBV7-2 and TRBJ1-1, with D hard to call. Germline V gene lookup returns CDR1 SGHTA and CDR2 FQGNSA. The V end lost 6 bases, the J end lost 1 base, and 15 bases lay between the germline ends. The length of the CDR3 is 15 residues. Here the CDR3 DNA reads TGTGCCAGCAGGCTGGAGGGCGGGCCGAACACTGAAGCTTTCTTT. This encodes CASRLEGGPNTEAFF.

The chain couples TRBV15 to TRBJ2-7; the D gene is possibly TRBD1 (5 bases). V shed 6 bases and J shed 2 bases, with 8 bases lying between them. The CDR3 is made up of 12 amino acids. The germline CDR1 and CDR2 sequences are LNHNV and YYDKDF (reference sequence). The CDR3 DNA reads as TGTGCCACCAGGGACAAGGCCTACGAGCAGTACTTC. This sequence encodes CATRDKAYEQYF.

The CDR3 here is CASSYSVQVKDGYTF. CDR3 nucleotides: TGTGCCAGCAGTTACTCTGTCCAGGTCAAAGATGGCTACACCTTC. V gene TRBV6-5 combines with J gene TRBJ1-2; no clear D. CDR3 size: 15 residues. Trimming pared 0 bases from V and 6 bases from J, leaving 14 bases between. Germline-derived CDR1 and CDR2 are MNHEY and SVGAGI.

The V call is TRBV5-6, the J call TRBJ1-2; tentatively, D is TRBD1 (6 bases). Per germline, CDR1 SGHDT and CDR2 YYEEEE. The CDR3 contains 14 residues. V lost 1 base to trimming and J lost 4 bases, with 11 bases between them. The DNA of the CDR3 is TGTGCCAGCAGCTTGCCAGGGGTCTCCTATGGCTACACCTTC. As protein: CASSLPGVSYGYTF. Full variable domain (remainder filled in from reference TRBV5-6 and TRBJ1-2): DAGVTQSPTHLIKTRGQQVTLRCSPKSGHDTVSWYQQALGQGPQFIFQYYEEEERQRGNFPDRFSGHQFPNYSSELNVNALLLGDSALYLCASSLPGVSYGYTFGSGTRLTVV.

The chain links TRBV7-9 to TRBJ2-3; D is undetermined. This CDR3 comprises 12 residues. Trimming took 5 bases from V and 2 from J, leaving 5 bases between them. CDR1 is SEHNR and CDR2 is FQNEAQ in the germline V gene (reference sequence). Here the CDR3 DNA reads TGTGCCAGCAGCGATGACACAGATACGCAGTATTTT. Translation: CASSDDTDTQYF. Full variable domain (rest looked up from reference TRBV7-9 and TRBJ2-3): DTGVSQNPRHKITKRGQNVTFRCDPISEHNRLYWYRQTLGQGPEFLTYFQNEAQLEKSRLLSDRFSAERPKGSFSTLEIQRTEQGDSAMYLCASSDDTDTQYFGPGTRLTVL.

This clone was seen just once. The rearrangement uses TRBV5-4 and TRBJ1-2; D not resolved. Between the trimmed V and J ends, which lost 0 bases and 0 bases, there was a span of 9 bases. Germline CDR1 is SGHNT and CDR2 is YYREEE (reference sequence). The length of the CDR3 is 15 residues. The CDR3 reads CASSLAMEPNYGYTF. The CDR3 DNA sequence: TGTGCCAGCAGCTTGGCTATGGAGCCTAACTATGGCTACACCTTC. Drawing the rest from reference TRBV5-4 and TRBJ1-2, the complete variable domain is ETGVTQSPTHLIKTRGQQVTLRCSSQSGHNTVSWYQQALGQGPQFIFQYYREEENGRGNFPPRFSGLQFPNYSSELNVNALELDDSALYLCASSLAMEPNYGYTFGSGTRLTVV.

The rearrangement joins TRBV28 to TRBJ2-7; D is perhaps TRBD1 (6 bases). CDR3 length: 13 residues. From germline, CDR1 is MDHEN and CDR2 SYDVKM. Between the trimmed V and J ends, which lost 3 bases and 3 bases, there was a span of 9 bases. CDR3 residues: CASSFQGSYEQYF. The CDR3, as DNA: TGTGCCAGCAGTTTTCAGGGGAGCTACGAGCAGTACTTC.

J is TRBJ2-7 and V is TRBV7-9, with D perhaps TRBD1 (6 bases). The CDR3 runs 14 residues. Trimming shortened V by 5 bases and J by 5 bases, and 16 bases separated the two germline ends. CDR1 and CDR2 from the germline V gene are SEHNR and FQNEAQ (reference sequence). The CDR3 sequence is CASSPIFQGHEQYF. CDR3 DNA: TGTGCCAGCAGCCCAATTTTCCAGGGGCACGAGCAGTACTTC. The full variable domain, completed using reference TRBV7-9 and TRBJ2-7, is DTGVSQNPRHKITKRGQNVTFRCDPISEHNRLYWYRQTLGQGPEFLTYFQNEAQLEKSRLLSDRFSAERPKGSFSTLEIQRTEQGDSAMYLCASSPIFQGHEQYFGPGTRLTVT.

In its sample, this clone was seen once. V gene TRBV9 combines with J gene TRBJ2-1; D is unclear. Germline V CDR1 and CDR2: SGDLS, YYNGEE. V was pared by 0 bases and J by 3 bases, with 10 bases between. The CDR3 is made up of 15 amino acids. The CDR3, as DNA: TGTGCCAGCAGCGTAGCCCCTCGAGGCTACAATGAGCAGTTCTTC. It specifies CASSVAPRGYNEQFF.

The V and J genes are TRBV27 and TRBJ2-5; no definite D call. The assigned J gene may be wrong: the sequence end matches TRBJ2-7 better. There are 11 residues in the CDR3. Germline lookup yields CDR1 MNHEY and CDR2 SMNVEV (reference sequence). In DNA, the CDR3 is TGTGCCAGCAGATCCTCCTACGAGCAGTACTTC. This sequence encodes CASRSSYEQYF.

The chain combines TRBV19 with TRBJ1-1; weak D call: TRBD1 (5 bases). CDR3 size: 20 residues. V lost 5 bases and J lost 4, with 32 bases in between. Germline CDR1 is LNHDA and CDR2 is SQIVND (reference sequence). CDR3 sequence: CASSWDLIGASEFRRTEAFF. The CDR3 coding sequence is TGTGCCAGTAGTTGGGATTTGATAGGGGCCTCTGAGTTCAGGCGCACTGAAGCTTTCTTT. The full variable domain, with the rest looked up from reference TRBV19 and TRBJ1-1, is DGGITQSPKYLFRKEGQNVTLSCEQNLNHDAMYWYRQDPGQGLRLIYYSQIVNDFQKGDIAEGYSVSREKKESFPLTVTSAQKNPTAFYLCASSWDLIGASEFRRTEAFFGQGTRLTVV.

This clone was seen once. The chain employs TRBV6-5 and TRBJ2-5; D is ambiguous. The J call could be wrong; TRBJ2-7 is a better fit for the DNA end. The length of the CDR3 is 14 residues. Looked up from germline, CDR1 is MNHEY and CDR2 is SVGAGI. CDR3 amino acids: CASSSRTFLYEQYF. As DNA, the CDR3 is TGTGCCAGCAGTTCACGGACGTTTCTGTACGAGCAGTACTTC.

V is TRBV18 and J is TRBJ2-1; 11 bases fit TRBD2. This CDR3 spans 18 amino acids. The germline V gene encodes CDR1 KGHSH and CDR2 LQKENI. V was clipped by 1 base and J by 8 bases; unmatched bases: 13. Here the CDR3 DNA reads TGTGCCAGCTCACCACGCTTGCTAGCGGGAGGCCCCCCGGATGAGCAGTTCTTC. Translating it yields CASSPRLLAGGPPDEQFF.

There are a few counts of this clone. The chain combines TRBV30 with TRBJ2-7; D perhaps matches TRBD1 (5 bases). V was clipped by 0 bases and J by 2 bases, with 11 bases between them. The CDR3 covers 14 residues. The V gene's germline CDR1 is GTSNPN and CDR2 SVGIG (reference sequence). CDR3 coding DNA: TGTGCCTGGAGTGTGGGGCAGGGTGCCTACGAGCAGTACTTC. Translating it yields CAWSVGQGAYEQYF.

The V call is TRBV5-3, the J call TRBJ1-1; 9 nucleotides agree with TRBD1. TRBV5-3 is an ORF, with its function uncertain. The CDR3 covers 18 residues. J gave up 4 bases and V 0 bases, and 13 bases lay outside the gene matches. DNA of the CDR3: TGTGCCAGAAGCTTGGGGGGACAGGGCCATCCTTGGGGCACTGAAGCTTTCTTT. This translates into CARSLGGQGHPWGTEAFF.

The chain has TRBV4-2 and TRBJ2-7, with D perhaps TRBD1 (7 bases). V was shortened by 5 bases and J by 4 bases, with 18 bases between the two germline ends. This CDR3 region has 15 residues. Germline V gene data show CDR1 as LGHNA and CDR2 as YNFKEQ. The CDR3 DNA reads TGTGCCAGCAGCTTGTTTGTTCAGGGGGGATACGAGCAGTACTTC. Protein sequence: CASSLFVQGGYEQYF.

The gene calls are TRBV10-3 and TRBJ2-7; D gene uncertain. This CDR3 spans 13 amino acids. V shed 0 bases and J shed 4 bases, with 7 bases lying between them. In germline, CDR1 is ENHRY, CDR2 SYGVKD. This CDR3 reads CAISESKGYEQYF. The DNA of the CDR3 is TGTGCCATCAGTGAGTCGAAAGGGTACGAGCAGTACTTC.

The V and J genes are TRBV28 and TRBJ2-2; maybe TRBD2 (6 bases). The CDR3 contains 14 residues. CDR1 is MDHEN, CDR2 SYDVKM, per germline. Trimming removed 6 bases from V and 6 bases from J, with 14 bases in between. The CDR3 region has the DNA TGTGCCAGCAGGGGGTCCGGAGGGGCCGGGGAGCTGTTTTTT. Translation: CASRGSGGAGELFF.

V is TRBV28 and J is TRBJ1-5, with D uncertain. The CDR3 is 15 amino acids. CDR1 is MDHEN, CDR2 SYDVKM, per germline. V lost 8 bases and J 6 bases, leaving 20 bases between the germline ends. CDR3 loop: CASEGSGGRGQPQHF. The CDR3 DNA is TGTGCCAGCGAGGGATCGGGAGGGAGAGGTCAGCCCCAGCATTTT.

V usage is TRBV27 and J usage is TRBJ1-1; 8 nucleotides line up with TRBD1. Germline trimming cut 6 bases from V and 4 bases from J; bases unmatched to any gene: 7. The CDR3 spans 14 residues. CDR1 MNHEY and CDR2 SMNVEV come from the germline V gene (reference sequence). The CDR3 coding sequence is TGTGCCAGCAGAATTGACAGGGGATTCACTGAAGCTTTCTTT. Protein: CASRIDRGFTEAFF.

The chain combines TRBV6-1 with TRBJ1-5; D remains ambiguous. The CDR3 is made up of 13 amino acids. The V end lost 3 bases, the J end lost 4 bases, and 7 bases lay between the germline ends. CDR1 is MNHNS, CDR2 SASEGT, per germline. CDR3 nucleotides: TGTGCCAGCAGTGAGGGAGCGAATCAGCCCCAGCATTTT. Amino acids: CASSEGANQPQHF.

V is TRBV5-8 and J is TRBJ1-5, with 9 positions matching TRBD1. The length of the CDR3 is 16 residues. The V gene end was trimmed by 4 bases and the J gene end by 2 bases; junction bases not matched to a gene: 7. In germline, CDR1 is SGHTS, CDR2 YDEGEE. The CDR3 region has the DNA TGTGCCAGCAGCAAGAAACAGGGGGCGGGCAATCAGCCCCAGCATTTT. The encoded protein is CASSKKQGAGNQPQHF.

The rearrangement uses TRBV19 and TRBJ2-5; tentative D call: TRBD1 (6 bases). V was trimmed by 3 bases and J by 0 bases, leaving 17 bases between them. The CDR3 sequence is 17 residues long. Germline values: CDR1 LNHDA, CDR2 SQIVND (reference sequence). CDR3 nucleotides: TGTGCCAGTAGTATTCCCTGGGACAAGCTGTACCAAGAGACCCAGTACTTC. This translates into CASSIPWDKLYQETQYF.

The genes are TRBV6-1 and TRBJ2-7; 7 positions agree with TRBD1. The CDR3 covers 15 residues. Germline V gene sequence: CDR1 MNHNS, CDR2 SASEGT. Trimming took 2 bases from V and 3 from J; bases not matched to a gene: 7. Here the CDR3 reads CASSETGTASYEQYF. The CDR3 nucleotides read TGTGCCAGCAGTGAAACCGGGACAGCGAGCTACGAGCAGTACTTC.

V is TRBV6-6 and J is TRBJ1-4; no clear D. CDR1 and CDR2 from the germline V gene are MNHNY and SVGAGI (reference sequence). V was shortened by 2 bases and J by 0 bases, with 4 bases between the two germline ends. The CDR3 covers 14 residues. CDR3 coding DNA: TGTGCCAGCAGTTACCGTGCAACTAATGAAAAACTGTTTTTT. This translates into CASSYRATNEKLFF.

The chain couples TRBV11-2 to TRBJ1-6, with D unresolved. The CDR3 is 17 amino acids. The V and J ends lost 0 bases and 4 bases respectively, with 13 bases between them. CDR1 and CDR2 from the germline V gene are SGHAT and FQNNGV. CDR3 in DNA: TGTGCCAGCAGCTTAGAAATGGGCAGGTCATATAATTCACCCCTCCACTTT. Protein sequence: CASSLEMGRSYNSPLHF.

This clone was seen a single time. V is TRBV5-5 and J is TRBJ1-4; D unclear. V was shortened by 0 bases and J by 6 bases, with 6 bases between the two germline ends. Germline V lookup: CDR1 SGHKS, CDR2 YYEKEE (reference sequence). This CDR3 is 13 amino acids long. CDR3 in DNA: TGTGCCAGCAGCTTGGGAGTTCATGAAAAACTGTTTTTT. Translated, it gives CASSLGVHEKLFF.

V is TRBV18 and J is TRBJ2-7; D is perhaps TRBD2 (5 bases). From germline, CDR1 is KGHSH and CDR2 LQKENI. This CDR3 region has 15 residues. V lost 2 bases, J lost 5 bases, and 16 bases lay in between. The CDR3 reads CASSPFSDSLDEQYF. The CDR3 nucleotides are TGTGCCAGCTCACCATTTAGCGACTCTCTTGACGAGCAGTACTTC.

This chain links TRBV5-8 with TRBJ2-7; 7 bases agree with TRBD2. The junction had 14 bases not matched to a gene; V was cut back by 0 bases and J by 2 bases. Germline V gives CDR1 SGHTS, CDR2 YDEGEE. The CDR3 runs 18 residues. The CDR3 protein is CASSLEVGSPGGAYEQYF. As DNA, the CDR3 is TGTGCCAGCAGCTTGGAGGTGGGGAGCCCGGGAGGCGCCTACGAGCAGTACTTC.